This record looks at one T cell receptor (beta chain) sequence and its context. Amplification of TCR alpha and beta CDR3 regions from RNA used iRepertoire nested multiplex PCR. TCRdb reprocessed the multiplex PCR reads via MiXCR and lists one record per CDR3 protein. The sample has about 400,000 distinct CDR3 sequences, approximately 42% seen once. The sample is drawn from a study of glioma-infiltrating T cells. Germline lookup yields CDR1 MNHEY and CDR2 SMNVEV (reference sequence). CDR3 length equals 12 residues. V dropped 8 bases and J dropped 4; count of bases not matched to a gene: 4. The clonotype originates from a human donor with low-grade glioma or glioblastoma, undergoing nonglioma brain surgery, or in good health (not recorded which). Sequencing used glioma tissue, nonneoplastic brain tissue, or PBMCs (not recorded which). The chain couples TRBV27 to TRBJ2-7, with TRBD1 matching over 8 bases. The CDR3 reads CASATGVYEQYF. The CDR3 bases are TGTGCCAGCGCGACAGGGGTATACGAGCAGTACTTC.